The subject of this entry is one T cell receptor (beta chain). Its antigen target is currently unknown. One base away there is no much larger clone; base qualities are not given. For CDR1 and CDR2, the germline V gene lists SGHAT and FQNNGV. The junction shows trimming of 8 bases on V and 4 bases on J, and the gene matches do not reach 13 bases of it. Including the terminal cysteine and phenylalanine, the CDR3 comprises 17 residues. Only CDR3 DNA is held: 51 bases, read in frame from base 1. TCR beta libraries were generated from genomic DNA with the immunoSEQ kit, following the manufacturer's recommendations. To prepare the libraries, a first multiplex PCR with proprietary primers was run, followed by a second PCR that added unique barcodes, and a bead cleanup was done after each round. Each sample batch included a kit-provided positive control reaction and a negative control reaction. The final libraries were assessed on an Agilent 4200 TapeStation D1000 ScreenTape, pooled by volume, and quantified by qPCR. Sequencing was performed on an Illumina NextSeq500 using a MidOutput 150-cycle cartridge, with 156 Read1 cycles, 15 Index1 cycles, and the kit custom primers. The pooled library was loaded at around 0.98 pM, with a roughly 19% PhiX control spiked in. The authors processed their data as follows. The vendor-processed data were analyzed in R, and a clonotype was defined as all T cells that share the same CDR3 nucleotide sequence. For clone abundance analyses, frequencies were normalized to the 10,000 most abundant clones per sample. Public T cell clones, which averaged fewer than five per sample, were removed prior to analysis. An abundance difference of at least 32-fold between compartments was the criterion for calling clonotypes tumor-enriched or baseline blood-enriched. A beta-binomial differential abundance model was used to identify clonotypes that expanded or contracted between blood time points. Similarity between tumor and blood repertoires was quantified using the Baroni-Urbani and Buser coefficient, and groups were compared with two-tailed Wilcoxon tests in R. The clones in this table, taken by TCRdb from immuneACCESS, are in-frame only. Not every clone is retained; where verified, under half of the shortfall comes from an unresolved V gene, and the cause of the rest is unknown. The V and J calls and the clone size are those of that table, but D and trimming were determined from the DNA. The sample table contains approximately 23,000 clones; only one count was recorded for 81% of them. The ten largest clones represent approximately 32% of the sample.

This record comes from a study of radiation and T cells in renal cell carcinoma (dated by TCRdb to about 2020). Concerning the study at large: Samples were obtained from a clinical trial, in which 15 Gy stereotactic body radiation therapy was delivered to primary renal cell carcinomas and nephrectomy was performed 4 weeks later. TCR beta sequencing covered some 55 samples in total, comprising some 25 tumors and roughly 27 peripheral blood samples. Across all 53 samples, under 5 million unique CDR3 nucleotide sequences, encoding 2.5 million to 3 million unique CDR3 amino acid sequences, were identified.

This specimen's time point label, interpreted: blood 2 weeks post-SBRT. According to the study, the label for this sample's treatment or condition signals: 15 Gy SBRT to primary tumor, nephrectomy 4 weeks later. To follow tumor-enriched clonotypes, peripheral blood was collected serially from radiation-treated patients at baseline and again at 2 weeks and 4 weeks after SBRT. Renal cell carcinoma with clear cell pathology was present in all patients. The QIAamp DNA Blood Mini Kit (Qiagen) was used to prepare genomic DNA for TCR sequencing. The analyses included just those samples that passed every quality control check. The full study reports these points: In blood, the top tumor clonotypes increased from baseline to 2 weeks after radiation and then shrank by 4 weeks, which suggests a temporary expansion of tumor-resident clones. Because pretreatment tumor biopsies were not available, the baseline intratumoral presence of clonotypes could not be determined. Changes in the blood repertoire were not tracked past 4 weeks after treatment. The single-armed trial design could not address effects of radiation dose or scheduling on the TCR repertoire.

The sequencing here drew on blood, taken from a patient whose treatment included radiotherapy and nephrectomy. The origin of this receptor is a man between 60 and 75 years old with renal cell carcinoma. The rearranged segments are TRBV11-2 and TRBJ2-7; the junction holds 14 bases that match TRBD2. The encoded CDR3 is CASGKQGGTSGSYEQYF. The DNA sequence is TGTGCCAGCGGGAAACAAGGGGGGACTAGCGGGAGTTACGAGCAGTACTTC.